This TCR beta chain was identified in a study of cytomegalovirus exposure and HLA in healthy donors. Comments on this clone: Its antigen is unidentified.

After removal of 6 bases from V and 7 bases from J, the junction contained 1 base not matched to a gene. CDR1 and CDR2 from the germline V gene are LNHDA and SQIVND (reference sequence). The CDR3 covers 13 residues. The PCR had 60 Vbeta and 13 Jbeta primers. This table comes from immunoSEQ multiplex PCR, and its TCRdb copy is limited to in-frame clones, with some not included. The sample carries under 130,000 clones, approximately 79% recorded once. General observations from the study: Information on immune exposure was restricted to one variable (CMV serostatus). A link between a missense DCLRE1C variant and TCR beta V- and J-gene trimming emerged from a later analysis.

Input material: PBMCs. The source is a man aged 25 to 40 in good health and CMV-seropositive. This chain connects TRBV19 to TRBJ1-6, with 9 bases lining up with TRBD1. CDR3 protein: CASSGTGNSPLHF. The CDR3 coding sequence is TGTGCCAGTAGCGGGACAGGGAATTCACCCCTCCACTTT. The full variable domain, in which reference TRBV19 and TRBJ1-6 provide the parts outside the CDR3, is DGGITQSPKYLFRKEGQNVTLSCEQNLNHDAMYWYRQDPGQGLRLIYYSQIVNDFQKGDIAEGYSVSREKKESFPLTVTSAQKNPTAFYLCASSGTGNSPLHFGNGTRLTVT.